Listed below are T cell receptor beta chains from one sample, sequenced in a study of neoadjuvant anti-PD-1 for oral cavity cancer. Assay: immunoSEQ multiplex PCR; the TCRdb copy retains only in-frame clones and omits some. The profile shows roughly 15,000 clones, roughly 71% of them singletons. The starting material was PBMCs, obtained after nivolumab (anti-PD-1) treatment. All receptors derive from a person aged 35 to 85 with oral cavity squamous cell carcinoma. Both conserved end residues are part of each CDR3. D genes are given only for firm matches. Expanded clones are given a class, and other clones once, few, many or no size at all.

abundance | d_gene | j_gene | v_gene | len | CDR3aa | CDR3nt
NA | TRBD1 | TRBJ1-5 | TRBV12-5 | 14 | CASGLSDRDQPQHF | TGTGCTAGTGGTTTGTCCGACAGGGACCAGCCCCAGCATTTT
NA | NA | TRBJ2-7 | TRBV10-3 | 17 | CAISAGPADTNTYEQYF | TGTGCCATCAGTGCCGGCCCCGCCGACACTAACACCTACGAGCAGTACTTC
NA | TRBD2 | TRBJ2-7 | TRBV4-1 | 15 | CASSQGRGLAYEQYF | TGCGCCAGCAGCCAAGGACGCGGACTAGCTTACGAGCAGTACTTC
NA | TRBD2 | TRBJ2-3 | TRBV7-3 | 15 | CASSLAGGPHDTQYF | TGTGCCAGCAGCTTAGCGGGAGGGCCTCACGATACGCAGTATTTT
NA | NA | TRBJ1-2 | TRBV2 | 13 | CASSGGENYGYTF | TGTGCCAGCAGTGGGGGAGAGAACTATGGCTACACCTTC
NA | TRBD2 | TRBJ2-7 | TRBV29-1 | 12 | CSVGGGTYEQYF | TGCAGCGTTGGCGGGGGGACATACGAGCAGTACTTC
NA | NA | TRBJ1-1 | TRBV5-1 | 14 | CASSIQPQNTEAFF | TGCGCCAGCAGCATCCAACCCCAGAACACTGAAGCTTTCTTT
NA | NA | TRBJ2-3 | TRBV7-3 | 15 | CASSSSLDFTDTQYF | TGTGCCAGCAGCTCTTCACTAGATTTCACAGATACGCAGTATTTT
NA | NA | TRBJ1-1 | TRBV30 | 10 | CAWGAPRAFF | TGTGCCTGGGGGGCGCCGCGGGCTTTCTTT
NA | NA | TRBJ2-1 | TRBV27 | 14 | CASSPRHLYNEQFF | TGTGCCAGCAGCCCCCGGCACCTATACAATGAGCAGTTCTTC
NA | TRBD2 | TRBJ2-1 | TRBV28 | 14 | CASRAGGTYNEQFF | TGTGCCAGCCGAGCGGGAGGGACCTACAATGAGCAGTTCTTC
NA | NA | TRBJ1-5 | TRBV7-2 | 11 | CASRNFGFQHF | TGTGCCAGCAGGAATTTTGGGTTCCAGCATTTT
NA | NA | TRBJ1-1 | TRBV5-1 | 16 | CASSGGSGALNTEAFF | TGCGCCAGCAGTGGAGGGTCAGGGGCGCTGAACACTGAAGCTTTCTTT
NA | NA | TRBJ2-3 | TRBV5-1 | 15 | CASSLIPTSGDTQYF | TGCGCCAGCAGCTTGATTCCGACATCTGGGGATACGCAGTATTTT
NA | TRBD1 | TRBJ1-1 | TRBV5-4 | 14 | CASSLGGVNTEAFF | TGTGCCAGCAGCCTAGGGGGCGTGAACACTGAAGCTTTCTTT
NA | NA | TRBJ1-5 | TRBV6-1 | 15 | CASTPLAGANQPQHF | TGTGCCAGCACCCCCCTGGCAGGCGCTAATCAGCCCCAGCATTTT
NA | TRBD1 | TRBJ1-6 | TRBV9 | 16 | CASSPYPGQGNSPLHF | TGTGCCAGCAGCCCTTACCCGGGACAGGGGAATTCACCCCTCCACTTT
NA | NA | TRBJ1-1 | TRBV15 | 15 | CATSRVSRRDTEAFF | TGTGCCACCAGCAGAGTATCCAGGCGGGACACTGAAGCTTTCTTT
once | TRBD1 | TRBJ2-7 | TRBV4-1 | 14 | CASSPRQGPYEQYF | TGCGCCAGCAGCCCCAGACAGGGGCCCTACGAGCAGTACTTC
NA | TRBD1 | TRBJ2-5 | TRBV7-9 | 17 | CASSLGDRGPLQETQYF | TGTGCCAGCAGCTTAGGGGACAGGGGACCCCTCCAAGAGACCCAGTACTTC
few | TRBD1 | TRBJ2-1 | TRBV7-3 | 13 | CASSRDRANEQFF | TGTGCCAGCAGCCGGGACAGGGCCAATGAGCAGTTCTTC
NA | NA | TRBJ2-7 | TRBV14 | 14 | CASKCRDAAYEQYF | TGTGCCAGCAAGTGCCGGGACGCAGCCTACGAGCAGTACTTC
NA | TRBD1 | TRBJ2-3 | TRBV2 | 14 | CASGRGLGPDTQYF | TGTGCCAGCGGCAGGGGGTTGGGTCCAGATACGCAGTATTTT
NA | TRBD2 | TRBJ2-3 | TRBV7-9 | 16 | CASSLAFSGRGDTQYF | TGTGCCAGCAGCTTAGCTTTTAGCGGGAGAGGAGATACGCAGTATTTT
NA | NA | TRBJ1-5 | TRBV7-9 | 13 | CASSPNGYQPQHF | TGTGCCAGCAGCCCAAATGGTTACCAGCCCCAGCATTTT
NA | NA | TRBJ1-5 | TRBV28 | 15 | CASSSSQGNHQPQHF | NA
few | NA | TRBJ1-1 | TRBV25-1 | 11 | CASTRNTEAFF | TGTGCCAGTACAAGGAACACTGAAGCTTTCTTT
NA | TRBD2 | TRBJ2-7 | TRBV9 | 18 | CASSVEAGKAGDRNEQYF | TGTGCCAGCAGCGTAGAAGCCGGAAAAGCGGGAGACCGCAACGAGCAGTACTTC
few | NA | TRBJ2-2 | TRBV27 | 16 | CASSLYWERDTGELFF | TGTGCCAGCAGTTTATATTGGGAGCGGGACACCGGGGAGCTGTTTTTT
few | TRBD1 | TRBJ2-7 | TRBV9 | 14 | CASSLRQGAYEQYF | TGTGCCAGCAGCCTCCGACAGGGAGCCTACGAGCAGTACTTC
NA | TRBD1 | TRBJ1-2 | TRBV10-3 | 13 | CAISESTGYGYTF | TGTGCCATCAGTGAGTCGACAGGGTATGGCTACACCTTC
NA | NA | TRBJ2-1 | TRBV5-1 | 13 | CASSPDPLNEQFF | TGCGCCAGCAGCCCGGACCCCCTCAATGAGCAGTTCTTC
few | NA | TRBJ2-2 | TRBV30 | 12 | CAGIGLGGELFF | TGTGCCGGGATAGGGCTGGGCGGGGAGCTGTTTTTT
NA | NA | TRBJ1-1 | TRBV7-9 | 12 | CASSLTAGGAFF | TGTGCCAGCAGCTTGACCGCCGGGGGAGCTTTCTTT
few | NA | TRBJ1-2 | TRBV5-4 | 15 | CASSLSPAINYGYTF | TGTGCCAGCAGCTTGTCCCCGGCGATAAACTATGGCTACACCTTC
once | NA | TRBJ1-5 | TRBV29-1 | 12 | CSVCDIGQPQHF | TGCAGCGTCTGTGACATTGGTCAGCCCCAGCATTTT
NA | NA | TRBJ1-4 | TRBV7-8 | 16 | CASSLEGVGLNEKLFF | TGTGCCAGCAGCTTAGAGGGAGTTGGGCTTAATGAAAAACTGTTTTTT
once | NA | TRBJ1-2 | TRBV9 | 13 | CASSPDNNYGYTF | TGTGCCAGCAGCCCTGACAATAACTATGGCTACACCTTC
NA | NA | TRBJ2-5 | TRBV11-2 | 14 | CASSLEPGGETQYF | TGTGCCAGCAGCTTAGAGCCGGGTGGGGAGACCCAGTACTTC
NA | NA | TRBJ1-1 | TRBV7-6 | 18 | CASSLALTRRGLNTEAFF | TGTGCCAGCAGCTTAGCGCTAACGAGACGGGGTTTGAACACTGAAGCTTTCTTT
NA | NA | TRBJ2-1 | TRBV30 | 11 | CAWSMATAAFF | TGTGCCTGGAGTATGGCGACCGCGGCGTTCTTC
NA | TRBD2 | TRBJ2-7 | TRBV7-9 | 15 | CASSLALAGDLWQYF | TGTGCCAGCAGCTTAGCCCTAGCGGGGGATCTCTGGCAGTACTTC
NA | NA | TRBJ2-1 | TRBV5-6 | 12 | CASSSTGDEQFF | TGTGCCAGCAGCTCAACTGGTGATGAGCAATTCTTC
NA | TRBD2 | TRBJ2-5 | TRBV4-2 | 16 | CASSQSPGLGEETQYF | TGTGCCAGCAGCCAATCCCCGGGACTAGGTGAAGAGACCCAGTACTTC
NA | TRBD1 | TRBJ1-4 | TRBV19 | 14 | CASSIGQGGEKLFF | TGTGCCAGTAGTATCGGCCAGGGGGGTGAAAAACTGTTTTTT
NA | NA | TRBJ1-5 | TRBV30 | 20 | CAWSVERRRGAALRDQPQHF | TGTGCCTGGAGTGTAGAAAGGAGAAGGGGGGCGGCGTTGAGGGATCAGCCCCAGCATTTT
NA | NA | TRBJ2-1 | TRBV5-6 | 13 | CASSVLWGGEQFF | TGTGCCAGCAGCGTCCTGTGGGGCGGTGAGCAGTTCTTC
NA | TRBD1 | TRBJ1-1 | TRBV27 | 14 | CASSMDRAGAEAFF | TGTGCCAGCTCCATGGACAGGGCGGGCGCTGAAGCTTTCTTT
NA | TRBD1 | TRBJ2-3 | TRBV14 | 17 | CASSPPRTGGWTDTQYF | TGTGCCAGCAGCCCTCCCCGGACAGGGGGCTGGACAGATACGCAGTATTTT